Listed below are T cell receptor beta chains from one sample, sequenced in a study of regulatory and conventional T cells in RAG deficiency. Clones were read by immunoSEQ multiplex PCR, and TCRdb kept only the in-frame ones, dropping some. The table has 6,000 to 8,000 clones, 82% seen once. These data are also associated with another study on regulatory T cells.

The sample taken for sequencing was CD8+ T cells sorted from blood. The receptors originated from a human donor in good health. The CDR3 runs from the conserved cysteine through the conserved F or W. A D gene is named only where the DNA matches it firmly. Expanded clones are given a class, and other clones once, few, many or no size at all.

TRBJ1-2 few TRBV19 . CASSIDLPGSGFGYTF TGTGCCAGTAGTATAGATCTTCCAGGGAGTGGATTCGGCTACACCTTC
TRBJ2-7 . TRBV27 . CASSQGSAYEQYF TGTGCCAGCTCCCAGGGGAGCGCCTACGAGCAGTACTTC
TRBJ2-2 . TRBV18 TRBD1 CASSPLDRGSLRKTGELFF TGTGCCAGCTCACCACTGGACAGGGGGAGTTTGCGGAAAACCGGGGAGCTGTTTTTT
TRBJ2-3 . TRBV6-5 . CASSTHVQGTDTQYF TGTGCCAGCAGCACACACGTCCAGGGCACAGATACGCAGTATTTT
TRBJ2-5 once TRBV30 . CAWSAAGYQETQYF TGTGCCTGGAGTGCCGCAGGGTACCAAGAGACCCAGTACTTC
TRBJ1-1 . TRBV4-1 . CASSQEELRGTEAFF TGCGCCAGCAGCCAGGAGGAACTCCGGGGCACTGAAGCTTTCTTT
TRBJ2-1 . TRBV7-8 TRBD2 CASSWDSGAVYNEQFF TGTGCCAGCAGCTGGGATAGCGGGGCCGTCTACAATGAGCAGTTCTTC
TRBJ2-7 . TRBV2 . CASAWEEAASSYEQYF TGTGCCAGCGCTTGGGAGGAGGCAGCTAGCTCCTACGAGCAGTACTTC
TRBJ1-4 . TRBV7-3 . CASSPLGEKLFF TGTGCCAGCAGCCCCCTAGGTGAAAAACTGTTTTTT
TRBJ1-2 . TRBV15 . CATSRDHRDIGGKNGYTF TGTGCCACCAGCAGAGACCACAGGGACATCGGGGGAAAAAATGGCTACACCTTC
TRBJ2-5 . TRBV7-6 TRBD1 CASSLRDRGRQETQYF TGTGCCAGCAGCTTGCGGGACAGGGGGCGACAAGAGACCCAGTACTTC
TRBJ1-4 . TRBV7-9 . CASSSDGEKLFF TGTGCCAGCAGCTCCGACGGAGAAAAACTGTTTTTT
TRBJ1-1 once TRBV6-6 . CASRETGLLNTEAFF TGTGCCAGCAGAGAGACCGGGCTCTTGAACACTGAAGCTTTCTTT
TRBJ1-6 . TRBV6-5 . CASSFGSLISPLHF TGTGCCAGCAGTTTCGGCAGCTTGATTTCACCCCTCCACTTT
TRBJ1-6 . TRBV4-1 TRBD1 CASSQAPTGGLSPLHF TGCGCCAGCAGCCAAGCCCCGACAGGGGGCCTTTCACCCCTCCACTTT
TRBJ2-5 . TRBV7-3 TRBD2 CASSLGEGLAGGKQETQYF TGTGCCAGCAGCTTAGGGGAAGGGCTAGCGGGGGGAAAACAAGAGACCCAGTACTTC
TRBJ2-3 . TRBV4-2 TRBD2 CASSLVSGGADTQYF TGTGCCAGCAGCTTGGTTAGCGGGGGGGCAGATACGCAGTATTTT
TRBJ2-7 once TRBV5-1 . CASSSAGTSYEQYF TGCGCCAGCAGCTCCGCCGGGACTTCTTACGAGCAGTACTTC
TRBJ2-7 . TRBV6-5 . CASSYGQTSREQYF TGTGCCAGCAGTTACGGCCAGACTTCGAGGGAGCAGTACTTC
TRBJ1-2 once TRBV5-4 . CASSPRDTSNYGYTF TGTGCCAGCAGCCCGCGGGACACGTCTAACTATGGCTACACCTTC
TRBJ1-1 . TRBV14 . CASSPQPGKKAFF TGTGCCAGCAGCCCGCAACCGGGGAAGAAAGCTTTCTTT
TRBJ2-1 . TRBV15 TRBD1 CATSNKDRGPYNEQFF TGTGCCACCAGCAACAAGGACAGGGGACCGTACAATGAGCAGTTCTTC
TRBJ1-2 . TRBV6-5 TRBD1 CASNEIQGGRDGYTF TGTGCCAGCAACGAGATCCAGGGGGGCCGCGATGGCTACACCTTC
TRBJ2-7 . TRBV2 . CASKQGNYEQYF TGTGCCAGCAAACAGGGTAATTACGAGCAGTACTTC
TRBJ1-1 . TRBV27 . CASGWNRATEAFF TGTGCCAGCGGATGGAACAGGGCCACTGAAGCTTTCTTT
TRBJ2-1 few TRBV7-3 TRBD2 CASSLLPSSGGTYNEQFF TGTGCCAGCAGCTTACTCCCGAGTAGCGGGGGGACCTACAATGAGCAGTTCTTC
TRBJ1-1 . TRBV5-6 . CASSPAGVNTEAFF TGTGCCAGCAGCCCGGCGGGGGTTAACACTGAAGCTTTCTTT
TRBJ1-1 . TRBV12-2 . CASSPRNQGERAFF TGTGCCAGCAGCCCCCGTAACCAGGGAGAGAGAGCTTTCTTT
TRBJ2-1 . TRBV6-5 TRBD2 CASSYGPSGPYNEQFF TGTGCCAGCAGTTATGGTCCTAGCGGGCCTTACAATGAGCAGTTCTTC